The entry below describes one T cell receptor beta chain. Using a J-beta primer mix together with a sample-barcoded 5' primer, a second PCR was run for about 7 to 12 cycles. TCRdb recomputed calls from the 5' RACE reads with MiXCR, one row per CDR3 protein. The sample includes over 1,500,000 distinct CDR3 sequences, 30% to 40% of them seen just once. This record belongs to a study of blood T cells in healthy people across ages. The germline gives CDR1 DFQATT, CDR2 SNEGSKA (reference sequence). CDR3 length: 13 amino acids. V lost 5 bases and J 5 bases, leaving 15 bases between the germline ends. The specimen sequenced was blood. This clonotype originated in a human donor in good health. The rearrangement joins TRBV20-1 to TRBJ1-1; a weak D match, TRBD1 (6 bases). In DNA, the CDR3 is TGCAGTGCTGGGGGCGGGGAAGTAACTGAAGCTTTCTTT. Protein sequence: CSAGGGEVTEAFF.